The present TCR beta chain was sequenced within a study of blood T cell repertoires in COVID-19. Overall study context: Italy, Spain and the United States were the sources of the convalescent and acute COVID-19 samples. Nucleic acid was either cDNA or gDNA, and it came from T cells, B-cell-depleted T cells, or PBMCs.

Libraries were prepared by immunoSEQ multiplex PCR; TCRdb keeps only in-frame clonotypes and omits some of them. The sample shows 200,000 to 250,000 clones, almost 90% of them seen only once. Grouping used clinical history reported by participants in a survey and questionnaire. Individuals in the exposed group had encountered a COVID-19 case within 2 weeks preceding study entry. Trimming removed 3 bases from V and 0 bases from J; junction bases left unmatched: 8. The CDR3 has 18 amino acids. Germline loops: CDR1 LGHNA, CDR2 YNFKEQ. The specimen was PBMCs or T cells enriched from blood (not recorded which). This clonotype was obtained from a man aged 30-40 years who had been exposed to COVID-19. J is TRBJ2-3 and V is TRBV4-2, with 11 bases fitting TRBD2. CDR3 loop: CASSHGASGGTSTDTQYF. For the CDR3, the DNA is TGTGCCAGCAGCCACGGCGCTAGCGGGGGGACTAGCACAGATACGCAGTATTTT.